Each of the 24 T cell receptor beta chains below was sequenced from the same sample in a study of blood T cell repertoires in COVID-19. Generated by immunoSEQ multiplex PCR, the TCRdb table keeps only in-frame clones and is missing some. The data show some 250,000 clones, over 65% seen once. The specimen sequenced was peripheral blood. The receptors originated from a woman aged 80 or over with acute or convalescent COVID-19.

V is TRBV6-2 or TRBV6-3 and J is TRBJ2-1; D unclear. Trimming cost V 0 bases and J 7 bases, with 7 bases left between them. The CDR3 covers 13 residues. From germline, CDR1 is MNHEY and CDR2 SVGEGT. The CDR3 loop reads CASSYSVGNEQFF. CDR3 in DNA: TGTGCCAGCAGTTACTCGGTCGGGAATGAGCAGTTCTTC.

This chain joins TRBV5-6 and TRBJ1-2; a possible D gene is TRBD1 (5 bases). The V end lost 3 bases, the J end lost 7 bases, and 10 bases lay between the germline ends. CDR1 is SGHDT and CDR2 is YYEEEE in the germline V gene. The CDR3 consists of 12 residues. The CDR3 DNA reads TGTGCCAGCAGCTCAACAGGCCCTGGCTACACCTTC. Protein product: CASSSTGPGYTF.

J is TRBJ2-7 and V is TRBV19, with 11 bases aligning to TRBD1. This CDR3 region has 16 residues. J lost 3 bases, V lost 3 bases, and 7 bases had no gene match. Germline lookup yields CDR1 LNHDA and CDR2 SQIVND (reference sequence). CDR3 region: CASSIIGTGGGYEQYF. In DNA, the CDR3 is TGTGCCAGTAGTATTATTGGGACAGGGGGGGGCTACGAGCAGTACTTC. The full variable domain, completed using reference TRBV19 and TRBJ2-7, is DGGITQSPKYLFRKEGQNVTLSCEQNLNHDAMYWYRQDPGQGLRLIYYSQIVNDFQKGDIAEGYSVSREKKESFPLTVTSAQKNPTAFYLCASSIIGTGGGYEQYFGPGTRLTVT.

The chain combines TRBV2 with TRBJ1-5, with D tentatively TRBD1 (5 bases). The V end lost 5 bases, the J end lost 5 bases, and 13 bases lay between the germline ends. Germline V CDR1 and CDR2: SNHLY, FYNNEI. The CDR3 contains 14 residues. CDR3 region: CASSYGQGDQPQHF. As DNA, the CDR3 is TGTGCCAGCAGTTACGGACAAGGAGATCAGCCCCAGCATTTT.

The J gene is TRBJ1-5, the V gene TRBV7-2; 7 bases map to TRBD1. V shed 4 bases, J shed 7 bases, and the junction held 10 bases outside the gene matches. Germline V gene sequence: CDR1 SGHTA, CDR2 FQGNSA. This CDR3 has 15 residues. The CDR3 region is CASSSESGGSQPQHF. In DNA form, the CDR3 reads TGTGCCAGCAGCTCAGAATCAGGGGGGAGCCAGCCCCAGCATTTT.

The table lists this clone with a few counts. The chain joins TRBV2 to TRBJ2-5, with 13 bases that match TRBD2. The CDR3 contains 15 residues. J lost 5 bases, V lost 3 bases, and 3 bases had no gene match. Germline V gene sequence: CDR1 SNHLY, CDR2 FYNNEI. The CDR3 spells CASSDRTSGSETQYF. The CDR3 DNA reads TGTGCCAGCAGTGATAGGACTAGCGGGAGTGAGACCCAGTACTTC.

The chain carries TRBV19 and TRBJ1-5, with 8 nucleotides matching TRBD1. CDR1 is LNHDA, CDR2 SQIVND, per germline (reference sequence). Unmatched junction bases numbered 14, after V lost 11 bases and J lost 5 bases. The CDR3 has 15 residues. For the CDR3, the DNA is TGTGCCTCCGAGGGGGGGCCAGGGGGCTATCAGCCCCAGCATTTT. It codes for CASEGGPGGYQPQHF. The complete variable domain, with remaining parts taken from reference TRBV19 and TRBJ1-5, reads DGGITQSPKYLFRKEGQNVTLSCEQNLNHDAMYWYRQDPGQGLRLIYYSQIVNDFQKGDIAEGYSVSREKKESFPLTVTSAQKNPTAFYLCASEGGPGGYQPQHFGDGTRLSIL.

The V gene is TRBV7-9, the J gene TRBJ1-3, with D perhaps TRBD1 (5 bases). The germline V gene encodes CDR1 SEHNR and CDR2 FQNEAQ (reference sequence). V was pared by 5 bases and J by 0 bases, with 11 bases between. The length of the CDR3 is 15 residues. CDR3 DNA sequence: TGTGCCAGCAGCACCCAGGGAATCTCTGGAAACACCATATATTTT. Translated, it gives CASSTQGISGNTIYF.

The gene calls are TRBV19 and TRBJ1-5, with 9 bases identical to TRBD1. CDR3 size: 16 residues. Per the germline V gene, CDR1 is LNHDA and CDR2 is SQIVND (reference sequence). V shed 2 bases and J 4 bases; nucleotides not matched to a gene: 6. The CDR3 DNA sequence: TGTGCCAGTAGTATACTTGGGACAGGGTGGAATCAGCCCCAGCATTTT. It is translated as CASSILGTGWNQPQHF. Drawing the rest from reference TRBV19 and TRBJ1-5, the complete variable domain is DGGITQSPKYLFRKEGQNVTLSCEQNLNHDAMYWYRQDPGQGLRLIYYSQIVNDFQKGDIAEGYSVSREKKESFPLTVTSAQKNPTAFYLCASSILGTGWNQPQHFGDGTRLSIL.

CDR3 nucleotide sequence: TGTGCCAGCAGCTTTGTCACAGGGATTACTGAAGCTTTCTTT. This translates into CASSFVTGITEAFF. The chain joins TRBV5-6 to TRBJ1-1; D possibly corresponds to TRBD1 (6 bases). The CDR3 has 14 amino acids. V was cut by 2 bases and J by 5 bases, with 13 bases left in between. CDR1 and CDR2 from the germline V gene are SGHDT and YYEEEE.

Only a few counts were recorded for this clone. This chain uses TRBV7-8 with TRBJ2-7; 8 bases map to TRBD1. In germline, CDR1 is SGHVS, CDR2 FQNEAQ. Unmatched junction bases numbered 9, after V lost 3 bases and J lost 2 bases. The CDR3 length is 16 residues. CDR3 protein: CASSLYRDRPTYEQYF. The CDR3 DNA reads TGTGCCAGCAGCTTGTACCGGGACAGGCCGACCTACGAGCAGTACTTC.

The CDR3 coding sequence is TGTGCCAGCAGCGCCCGGACTAGCGGCTTCTACAATGAGCAGTTCTTC. It yields the protein CASSARTSGFYNEQFF. The chain uses TRBV11-2 and TRBJ2-1, with 10 positions matching TRBD2. The trim removed 5 bases at V and 3 bases at J, leaving 7 bases unmatched. The CDR3 spans 16 residues. Germline V gene data show CDR1 as SGHAT and CDR2 as FQNNGV.

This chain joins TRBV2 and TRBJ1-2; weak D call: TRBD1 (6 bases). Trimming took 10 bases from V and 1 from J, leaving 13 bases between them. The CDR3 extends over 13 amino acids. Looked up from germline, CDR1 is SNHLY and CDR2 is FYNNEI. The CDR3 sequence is CATLNRVNYGYTF. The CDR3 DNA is TGTGCCACCCTAAACAGGGTTAACTATGGCTACACCTTC.

CDR3 amino acids: CASSQEGPGTSTDTQYF. The CDR3 DNA reads as TGCGCCAGCAGCCAAGAGGGTCCAGGGACTAGCACAGATACGCAGTATTTT. This sequence joins TRBV4-1 and TRBJ2-3; perhaps TRBD2 as D (6 bases). The CDR3 covers 17 residues. CDR1 MGHRA and CDR2 YSYEKL come from the germline V gene. Trimming left V 0 bases short and J 0 bases short, with 13 bases between.

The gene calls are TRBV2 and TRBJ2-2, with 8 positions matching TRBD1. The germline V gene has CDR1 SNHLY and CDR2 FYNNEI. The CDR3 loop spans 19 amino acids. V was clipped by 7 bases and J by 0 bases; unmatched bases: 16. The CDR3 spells CASTPRMGQADANTGELFF. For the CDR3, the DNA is TGTGCCAGCACCCCCCGGATGGGACAGGCCGACGCGAACACCGGGGAGCTGTTTTTT.

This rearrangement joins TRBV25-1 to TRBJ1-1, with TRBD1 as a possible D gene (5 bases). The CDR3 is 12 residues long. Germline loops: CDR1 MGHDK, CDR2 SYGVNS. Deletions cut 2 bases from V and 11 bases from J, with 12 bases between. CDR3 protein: CASSEGGGFAFF. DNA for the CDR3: TGTGCCAGCAGTGAAGGGGGAGGGTTTGCTTTCTTT.

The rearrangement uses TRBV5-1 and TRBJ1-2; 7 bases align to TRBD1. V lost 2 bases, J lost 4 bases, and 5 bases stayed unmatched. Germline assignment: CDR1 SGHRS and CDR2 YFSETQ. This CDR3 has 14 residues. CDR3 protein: CASSFDRASYGYTF. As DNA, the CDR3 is TGCGCCAGCAGCTTCGACAGGGCTAGCTATGGCTACACCTTC.

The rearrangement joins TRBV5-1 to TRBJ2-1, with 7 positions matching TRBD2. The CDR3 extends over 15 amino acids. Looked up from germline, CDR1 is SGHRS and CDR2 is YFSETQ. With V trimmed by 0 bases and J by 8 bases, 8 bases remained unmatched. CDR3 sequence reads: CASSLASGGLDEQFF. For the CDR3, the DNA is TGCGCCAGCAGCTTGGCCTCGGGGGGTCTGGATGAGCAGTTCTTC.

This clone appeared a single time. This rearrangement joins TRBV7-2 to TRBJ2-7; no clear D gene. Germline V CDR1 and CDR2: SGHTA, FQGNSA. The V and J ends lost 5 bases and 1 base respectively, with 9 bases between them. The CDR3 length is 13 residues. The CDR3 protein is CASSIQTSYEQYF. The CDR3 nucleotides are TGTGCCAGCAGCATTCAGACTTCCTACGAGCAGTACTTC. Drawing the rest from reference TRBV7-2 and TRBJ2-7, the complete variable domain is GAGVSQSPSNKVTEKGKDVELRCDPISGHTALYWYRQSLGQGLEFLIYFQGNSAPDKSGLPSDRFSAERTGGSVSTLTIQRTQQEDSAVYLCASSIQTSYEQYFGPGTRLTVT.

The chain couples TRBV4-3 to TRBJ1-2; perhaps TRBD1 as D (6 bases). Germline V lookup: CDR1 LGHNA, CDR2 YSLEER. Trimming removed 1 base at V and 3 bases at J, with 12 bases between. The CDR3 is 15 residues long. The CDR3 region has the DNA TGCGCCAGCAGCCAAGCCCAGGGGCTATACTATGGCTACACCTTC. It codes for CASSQAQGLYYGYTF.

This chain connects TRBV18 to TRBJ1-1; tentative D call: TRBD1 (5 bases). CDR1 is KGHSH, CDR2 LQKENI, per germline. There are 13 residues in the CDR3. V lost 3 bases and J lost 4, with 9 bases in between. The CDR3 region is CASSPGQATEAFF. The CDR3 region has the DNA TGTGCCAGCTCACCCGGACAAGCCACTGAAGCTTTCTTT.

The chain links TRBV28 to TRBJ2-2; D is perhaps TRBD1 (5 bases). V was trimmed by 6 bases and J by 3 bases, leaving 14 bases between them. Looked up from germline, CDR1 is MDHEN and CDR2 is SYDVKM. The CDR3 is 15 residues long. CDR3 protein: CASSTGTIDTGELFF. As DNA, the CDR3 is TGTGCCAGCAGCACAGGAACCATTGACACCGGGGAGCTGTTTTTT.

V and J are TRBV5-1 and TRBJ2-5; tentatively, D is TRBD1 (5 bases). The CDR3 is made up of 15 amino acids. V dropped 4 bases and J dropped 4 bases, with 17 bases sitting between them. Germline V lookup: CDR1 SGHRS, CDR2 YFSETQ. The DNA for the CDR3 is TGCGCCAGCAGCATACCGACAGAGCGTGGAGAGACCCAGTACTTC. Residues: CASSIPTERGETQYF.

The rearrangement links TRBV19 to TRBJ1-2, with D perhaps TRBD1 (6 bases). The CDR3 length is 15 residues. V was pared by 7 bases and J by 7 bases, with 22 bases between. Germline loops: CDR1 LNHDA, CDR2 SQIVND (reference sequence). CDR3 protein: CASNWGRAGELGYTF. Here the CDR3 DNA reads TGTGCCAGTAACTGGGGGCGGGCCGGCGAGCTTGGCTACACCTTC.